This T cell receptor beta chain was captured by sequencing in a study of blood T cell repertoires in COVID-19 (dated by TCRdb to the early 2020s). Concerning the study at large: Samples covering the acute and convalescent phases of COVID-19 were provided by collaborators in the United States, Italy and Spain. The prospective study material was composed of cDNA or gDNA derived from T cells, B-cell-depleted T cells, or PBMCs. A freely available public database, intended as a resource for researchers studying the immune response to SARS-CoV-2, is where the repertoires were released. The dataset comprised deeply sampled blood TCRbeta repertoires from subjects exposed to, actively infected with, or recovered from COVID-19. Where HLA class I and class II types were available, the types were taken from metadata supplied by the sample provider, not from assay-based typing. Samples came from the ongoing ImmuneRACE study (first 160 participants) plus 1,254 subjects from 6 global collaborators. Nearly every sample came with metadata listing a de-identified subject ID, COVID-19 status, age in years and sex. On the study overall, not on this receptor specifically: The quantity of clinical and demographic metadata differed by source and by participant and was supplied without curation.

The immunoSEQ Assay, a bias-controlled multiplex PCR, was used to amplify TCRbeta CDR3 regions from genomic DNA. The source study handled its data this way. Nucleated cell counts per sample were estimated from amplification of reference gene primers within the assay. Sequence reads were collapsed and filtered to measure the absolute abundance of every unique TCRbeta CDR3 rearrangement. For each sample, productive Simpson clonality was calculated as the square root of Simpson's diversity index across productive rearrangements. Drawn from immuneACCESS, this table holds only the in-frame rearrangements with V and J called that TCRdb kept. Clones are partly lost; checked studies trace under half to an unresolved V gene and leave the rest unexplained. Clone size and V and J calls were adopted from that table, with D and trimming inferred from the DNA. The sample includes a few hundred thousand clones, with roughly 83% observed a single time. The top ten clonotypes cover approximately 13% of the sample.

In regard to this clone: Its antigen is unknown. Base qualities were left out, and no much larger clone turns up one base away.

Whole blood was collected in K2EDTA tubes by collaborating institutions according to the institutions' own protocols. For TCRbeta analysis, collaborators shipped samples in one of three forms: frozen whole blood, isolated PBMCs, or DNA extracted from either of those sample types. Sequences LNHDA (CDR1) and SQIVND (CDR2) are obtained from the germline V gene (reference sequence). The cysteine opens and the phenylalanine closes a CDR3 of 16 amino acids. Just CDR3 DNA is preserved here, 48 bases in frame from base 1. V is pared back by 2 bases and J by 4 bases, with 15 bases lying between the germline termini.

This sequence was found in an elderly man with acute or convalescent COVID-19. The chain is assembled from TRBV19 and TRBJ1-5, with the D gene not clear enough to name. The material sequenced was peripheral blood. The CDR3 protein is CASSIISGLENQPQHF. The DNA is TGTGCCAGTAGTATAATATCGGGGTTGGAAAATCAGCCCCAGCATTTT. The CDR3, completed at both ends by the reference TRBV19 and TRBJ1-5 genes, gives the full variable domain DGGITQSPKYLFRKEGQNVTLSCEQNLNHDAMYWYRQDPGQGLRLIYYSQIVNDFQKGDIAEGYSVSREKKESFPLTVTSAQKNPTAFYLCASSIISGLENQPQHFGDGTRLSIL.